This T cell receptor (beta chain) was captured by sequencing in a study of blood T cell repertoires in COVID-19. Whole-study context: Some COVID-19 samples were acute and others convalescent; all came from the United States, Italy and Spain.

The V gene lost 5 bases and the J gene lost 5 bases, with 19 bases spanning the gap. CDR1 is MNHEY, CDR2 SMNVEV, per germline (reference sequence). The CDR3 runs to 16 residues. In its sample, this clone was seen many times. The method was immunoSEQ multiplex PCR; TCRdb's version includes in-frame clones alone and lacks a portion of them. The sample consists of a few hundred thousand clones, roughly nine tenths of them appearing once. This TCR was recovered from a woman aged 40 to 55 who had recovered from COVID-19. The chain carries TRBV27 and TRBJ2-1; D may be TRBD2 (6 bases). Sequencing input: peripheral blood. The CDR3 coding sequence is TGTGCCAGCAGTCGACCCGGGCGGAGGGGCAACAATGAGCAGTTCTTC. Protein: CASSRPGRRGNNEQFF.